This T cell receptor beta chain is drawn from a study of human T cells and chemical hapten exposure (dated by TCRdb to about 2021). General notes on the study: For sensitization, 2% DPC in acetone was applied to a roughly 2 cm by roughly 2 cm area of upper inner arm skin. Weekly therapeutic DPC doses were additionally applied to the scalp of patients throughout the roughly 25-week study period. Patch testing was done on the upper back using Finn chambers containing 0.01% DPC, and results were scored after 6 days according to International Contact Dermatitis Research Group standards. Alopecia areata with under or over 50% scalp involvement, alopecia totalis and alopecia universalis were represented in the patient cohort, which was mostly female. Libraries were pooled for sequencing, and variation in per-sample TCR yields was attributed mainly to small differences in library volumes within the pool. This study followed changes in the peripheral blood TCR repertoire in vivo during primary and secondary sensitization of alopecia patients to the hapten diphenylcyclopropenone (DPC). Blood samples were taken from patients before sensitization (week 0) and at 2, 6 and about 24 weeks after DPC sensitization. For TCR sequencing, blood came from 25 to 35 alopecia patients at anywhere from one to four time points (pre-sensitization, 2, 6 and 24 weeks). Beyond this particular receptor, the publication reports: Because every patient had alopecia, a presumed autoimmune disease, the patients' immune response might differ from that of healthy individuals. Repeated subsampling changed both the strength of the expansion versus patch-test correlation and the threshold at which that correlation became significant. Patch test score correlated positively with the number of PT1 expanded TCRs, reaching significance at thresholds 8, 16 and 32 but not at 4. Expanded TCRs formed significantly more large CDR3 similarity clusters than pre-sensitization or healthy control sets, consistent with antigen-driven responses. The number of TCRs above 1 in 1000 frequency did not change with DPC sensitization; there was no evidence of global repertoire structure alterations.

As to this clonotype: Its binding antigen is unknown. No much larger clonotype is one base removed from it; base qualities were not supplied.

Trimming takes 5 bases from V and 7 bases from J, and the germline ends sit 10 bases apart. The CDR3 numbers 12 residues from cysteine through phenylalanine. The retained sequence is limited to the CDR3, 36 bases, with the frame set at the first base. CDR1 is given as SEHNR and CDR2 as FQNEAQ, both from the germline V gene (reference sequence). The library came from RACE. Sequencing was performed on a NextSeq 500. Library preparation attached unique molecular identifiers to individual cDNA molecules for quantitative, reproducible TCR counting. From each blood RNA sample, both TCR alpha and TCR beta chains were sequenced. Processing in the source paper ran as follows. The median number of TCRs per sample was over 95,000, ranging from about 20,000 to 750,000. V, J and CDR3 annotation of the TCR reads was carried out using the Decombinator software suite. To make PS versus PT1 abundance plots, every sample was subsampled to the same number of TCRs (28,000). Expanded TCRs were defined as absent before sensitization and observed at least eight times at the 2-week time point. TCRdb reanalyzed the raw reads on its own, using fastp at Q25 for trimming and MiXCR for clone calling, and kept in-frame beta chains. Each entry merges the rows of one CDR3 protein and shows their most common DNA and genes. What appears here as the V and J calls and clone size reflects TCRdb's work, not the paper's. The sample table contains approximately 80,000 distinct CDR3 sequences; only one count was recorded for roughly 10% of them. The ten largest make up about 4% of the sample.

In the paper's terms, the time point label means: patch test 1, 2 weeks after DPC sensitization. The sample's treatment or condition label, decoded: therapeutic diphenylcyclopropenone sensitization with weekly scalp DPC. Blood at each patch-test visit was drawn before the patch test was applied. Patients were considered eligible if aged 18 to 70, diagnosed with alopecia and deemed suitable for DPC therapy, and patients were excluded if pregnant. Total RNA was isolated from unfractionated whole blood collected in Tempus Blood RNA tubes. Here the chain combines TRBV7-9 and TRBJ2-3, with the D gene too uncertain to name. The sample consisted of whole blood, taken in connection with sensitization to the hapten diphenylcyclopropenone (DPC). The clonotype originates from a woman aged 50 to 65 with alopecia areata. Some clones in this sample may be carry-over from other donors' samples. The CDR3 amino acid sequence is: CASSPPDNTQYF. The nucleotide sequence is TGTGCCAGCAGCCCCCCCGATAATACGCAGTATTTT.